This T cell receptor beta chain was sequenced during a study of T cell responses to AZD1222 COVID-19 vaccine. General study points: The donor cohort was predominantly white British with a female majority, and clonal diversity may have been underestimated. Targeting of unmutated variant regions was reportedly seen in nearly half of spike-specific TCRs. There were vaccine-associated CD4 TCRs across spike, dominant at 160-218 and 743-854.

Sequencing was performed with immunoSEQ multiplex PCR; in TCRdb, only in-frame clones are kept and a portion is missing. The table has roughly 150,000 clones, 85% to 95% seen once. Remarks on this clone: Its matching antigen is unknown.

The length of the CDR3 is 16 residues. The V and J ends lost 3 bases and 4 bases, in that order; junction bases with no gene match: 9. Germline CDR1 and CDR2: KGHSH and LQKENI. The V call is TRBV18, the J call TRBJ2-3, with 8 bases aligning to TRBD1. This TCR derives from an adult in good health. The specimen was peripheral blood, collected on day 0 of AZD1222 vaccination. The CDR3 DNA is TGTGCCAGCTCACCCACAGGGGGTTGGATATCAGATACGCAGTATTTT. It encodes CASSPTGGWISDTQYF. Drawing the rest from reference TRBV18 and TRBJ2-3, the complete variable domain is NAGVMQNPRHLVRRRGQEARLRCSPMKGHSHVYWYRQLPEEGLKFMVYLQKENIIDESGMPKERFSAEFPKEGPSILRIQQVVRGDSAAYFCASSPTGGWISDTQYFGPGTRLTVL.